The T cell receptor (beta chain) described here comes from a study of T cell repertoires in cytomegalovirus infection. TCRdb re-analysed the reads in MiXCR, keeping a single row per CDR3 protein. The sample holds fewer than 200,000 distinct CDR3 sequences, approximately 15% seen once. With 4 bases clipped from V and 5 bases from J, the junction kept 7 bases outside the gene matches. CDR1 and CDR2 from the germline V gene are MDHEN and SYDVKM. The CDR3 covers 15 residues. This clonotype turned up a few times. Sequencing used PBMCs. The clonotype originates from a human donor in good health (CMV status not recorded). Some clones in this sample may be carry-over from other donors' samples. The V call is TRBV28, the J call TRBJ1-5, with 8 bases that match TRBD1. This chain's CDR3 is CASSSDRVMHQPQHF. The CDR3 bases are TGTGCCAGCAGTTCGGACAGGGTAATGCATCAGCCCCAGCATTTT.